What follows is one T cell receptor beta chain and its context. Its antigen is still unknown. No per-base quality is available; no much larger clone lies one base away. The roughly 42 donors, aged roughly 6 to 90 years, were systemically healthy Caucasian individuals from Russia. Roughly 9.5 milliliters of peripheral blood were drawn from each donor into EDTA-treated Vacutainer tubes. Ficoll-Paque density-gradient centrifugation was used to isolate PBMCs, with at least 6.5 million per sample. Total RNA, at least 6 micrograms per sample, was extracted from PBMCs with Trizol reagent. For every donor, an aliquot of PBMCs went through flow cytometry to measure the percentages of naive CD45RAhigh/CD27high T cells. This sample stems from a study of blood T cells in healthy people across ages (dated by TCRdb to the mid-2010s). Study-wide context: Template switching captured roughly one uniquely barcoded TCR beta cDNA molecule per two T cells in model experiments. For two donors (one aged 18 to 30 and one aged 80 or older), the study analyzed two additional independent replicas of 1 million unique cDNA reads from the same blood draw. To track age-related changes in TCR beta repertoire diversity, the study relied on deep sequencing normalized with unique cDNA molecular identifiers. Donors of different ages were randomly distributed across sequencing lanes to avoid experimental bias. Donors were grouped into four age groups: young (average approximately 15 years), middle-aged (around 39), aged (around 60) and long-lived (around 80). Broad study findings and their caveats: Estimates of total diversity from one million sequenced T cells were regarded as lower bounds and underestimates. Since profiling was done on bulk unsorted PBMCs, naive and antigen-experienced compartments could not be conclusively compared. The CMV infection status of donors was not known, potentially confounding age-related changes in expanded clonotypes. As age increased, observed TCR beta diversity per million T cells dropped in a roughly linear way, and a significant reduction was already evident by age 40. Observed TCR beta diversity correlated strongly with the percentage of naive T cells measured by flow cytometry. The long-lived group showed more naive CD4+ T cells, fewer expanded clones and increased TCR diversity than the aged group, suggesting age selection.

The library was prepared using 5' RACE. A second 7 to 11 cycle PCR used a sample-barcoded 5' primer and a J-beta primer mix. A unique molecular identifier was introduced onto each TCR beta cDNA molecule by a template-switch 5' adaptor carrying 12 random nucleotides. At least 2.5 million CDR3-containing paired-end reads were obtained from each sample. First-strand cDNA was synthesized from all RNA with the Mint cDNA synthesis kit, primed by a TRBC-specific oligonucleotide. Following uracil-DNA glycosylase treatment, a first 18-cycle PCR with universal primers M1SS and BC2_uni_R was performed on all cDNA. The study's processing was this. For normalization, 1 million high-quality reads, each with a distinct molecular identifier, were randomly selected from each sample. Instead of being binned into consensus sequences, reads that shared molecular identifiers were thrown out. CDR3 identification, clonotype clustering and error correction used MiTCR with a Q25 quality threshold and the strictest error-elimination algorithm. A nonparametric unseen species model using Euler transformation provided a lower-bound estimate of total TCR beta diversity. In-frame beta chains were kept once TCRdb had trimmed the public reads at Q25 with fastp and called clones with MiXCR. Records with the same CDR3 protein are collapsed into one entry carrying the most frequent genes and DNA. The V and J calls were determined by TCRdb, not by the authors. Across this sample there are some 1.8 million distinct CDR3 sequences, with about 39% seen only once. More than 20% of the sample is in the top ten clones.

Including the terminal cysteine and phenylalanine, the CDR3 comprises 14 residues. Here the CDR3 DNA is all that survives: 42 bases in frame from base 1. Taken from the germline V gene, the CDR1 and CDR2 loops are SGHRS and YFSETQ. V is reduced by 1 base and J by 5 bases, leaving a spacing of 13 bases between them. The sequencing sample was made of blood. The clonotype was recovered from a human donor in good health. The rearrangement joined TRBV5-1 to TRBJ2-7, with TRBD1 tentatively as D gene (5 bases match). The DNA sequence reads TGCGCCAGCAGCTTGCGGCAGGGTATCCACGAGCAGTACTTC. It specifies CASSLRQGIHEQYF.